This TCR beta chain was sequenced for a study of cytomegalovirus exposure and HLA in healthy donors. Looked up from germline, CDR1 is SGHKS and CDR2 is YYEKEE (reference sequence). The CDR3 spans 15 residues. V shed 3 bases and J 2 bases; nucleotides not matched to a gene: 4. The PCR ran on 60 Vbeta and 13 Jbeta primers. The method was immunoSEQ multiplex PCR; TCRdb's version includes in-frame clones alone and lacks a portion of them. In the table there are approximately 170,000 clones, roughly 76% of which are singletons. Sequencing was done on a sample of PBMCs. The gene calls are TRBV5-5 and TRBJ2-3, with 9 bases identical to TRBD1. The sequence came from a male donor in good health and CMV-seronegative. This CDR3 is CASSYGTGLTDTQYF. The DNA for the CDR3 is TGTGCCAGCAGCTACGGGACAGGGCTCACAGATACGCAGTATTTT.